The 2 T cell receptor beta chains below were found in one sample sequenced in a study of tumor and adjacent non-tumor tissue in lung cancer (dated by TCRdb to the late 2010s). RNA was isolated from bulk, unsorted tissue, and RNA quality was assessed with a NanoDrop ND-1000 and an Agilent 2100. For the normal lung samples, distant non-tumor tissue was collected more than 3 cm away from the tumor edge. Libraries were constructed by multiplex PCR. This sample was sequenced with an Illumina HiSeq 2500. Following protocols modified from ARM-PCR, the researchers constructed TCRbeta libraries through three rounds of nested PCR with primers (Table S4). Clones were called with MiXCR by TCRdb after fastp trimmed the public reads at Q25, and only in-frame beta chains were retained. Rows are combined by CDR3 protein, so each entry shows the most common genes and DNA. Present in this sample are 90,000 to 100,000 distinct CDR3 sequences, 80% of which were seen just once. The top ten clones comprise about 31% of the sample.

Sequenced: distant non-tumor lung tissue. The origin of the receptors is a man in his 60s with small cell lung cancer.

Concerning this clonotype: Being one base from a much bigger clone, this may be a read error. This chain uses TRBV5-1 with TRBJ1-2, with D possibly matching TRBD1 (5 bases). Germline CDR1 SGHRS, CDR2 YFSETQ. V lost 4 bases and J lost 1, with 20 bases in between. The CDR3 loop spans 17 amino acids. In nucleotides, the CDR3 is TGCGCCAGCAGCCCATCAAGATACAGGACTGGTAACTATGGCTACACCTTC. This sequence encodes CASSPSRYRTGNYGYTF.

This clonotype appeared once. One end of the junction varies from germline; a read error may be responsible. The chain couples TRBV12-3 or TRBV12-4 to TRBJ2-7; TRBD2 matches 9 bases. The CDR3 contains 13 residues. The CDR3 sequence is CAISPRGGYKQYF. Here the CDR3 DNA reads TGTGCTATCAGCCCGCGGGGGGGCTACAAGCAGTACTTC.